The rows below give T cell receptor beta chains drawn from one sample of a study of T cell changes during pregnancy in multiple sclerosis. Method: immunoSEQ multiplex PCR; TCRdb's copy keeps in-frame clones and lacks some. Seen here are 50,000 or so clones, 92% observed once, and the top ten hold around 0.29%. The source was CD4+ T cells from peripheral blood mononuclear cells, collected in the second trimester of pregnancy. Every receptor here comes from a female donor with multiple sclerosis, enrolled in a pregnancy study. Each CDR3 is given with its conserved first and last residue. D genes are given only for firm matches. The size field is filled for only some rows; it gives once, few, many or a size class.

d_call clone_size cdr3_length j_call v_call cdr3_aa cdr3_nt
NA NA 16 TRBJ2-1 TRBV15 CATSRSPLLRASEQFF TGTGCCACCAGCAGATCCCCTTTGCTGAGGGCCAGTGAGCAGTTCTTC
TRBD2 NA 14 TRBJ2-7 TRBV7-8 CASSFKRGPYEQYF TGTGCCAGCAGCTTCAAGCGGGGGCCCTACGAGCAGTACTTC
TRBD1 NA 14 TRBJ2-7 TRBV2 CASRGTGRFYEQYF TGTGCCAGCAGGGGGACAGGGAGGTTCTACGAGCAGTACTTC
TRBD2 NA 15 TRBJ2-3 TRBV6-1 CASSVAGGDTDTQYF TGTGCCAGCAGCGTAGCGGGGGGGGACACAGATACGCAGTATTTT
NA NA 12 TRBJ2-3 TRBV29-1 CSAGGSTDTQYF TGCAGCGCCGGGGGAAGCACAGATACGCAGTATTTT
TRBD1 few 12 TRBJ1-6 TRBV2 CASSRKGQGGRF TGTGCCAGCAGCCGAAAAGGACAGGGCGGACGCTTT
TRBD2 NA 15 TRBJ2-2 TRBV15 CATNARGFDTGELFF TGTGCCACCAACGCGCGGGGGTTTGACACCGGGGAGCTGTTTTTT
TRBD1 NA 15 TRBJ1-2 TRBV16 CASSQSRGQVYGYTF TGTGCCAGCAGCCAATCGAGGGGACAGGTCTATGGCTACACCTTC
TRBD1 NA 16 TRBJ1-5 TRBV6-6 CASSYGRDRFNQPQHF TGTGCCAGCAGTTACGGCCGGGACAGGTTCAATCAGCCCCAGCATTTT
TRBD1 NA 16 TRBJ2-2 TRBV7-8 CASSLQQGTGVGELFF TGTGCCAGCAGCTTACAGCAGGGGACAGGGGTTGGGGAGCTGTTTTTT
NA NA 13 TRBJ1-4 TRBV5-1 CASSGQGREKLFF TGCGCCAGCAGTGGGCAGGGAAGGGAAAAACTGTTTTTT
TRBD1 NA 16 TRBJ2-5 TRBV7-8 CASSRGQGGFQETQYF TGTGCCAGCAGCCGAGGACAGGGGGGCTTCCAAGAGACCCAGTACTTC
TRBD1 NA 13 TRBJ2-3 TRBV10-3 CAIRAGGENTQYF TGTGCCATCAGGGCAGGGGGCGAGAATACGCAGTATTTT
TRBD1 NA 14 TRBJ1-1 TRBV7-9 CASSPSGQGGEAFF TGTGCCAGCAGCCCCTCGGGACAGGGGGGTGAAGCTTTCTTT
NA NA 16 TRBJ1-3 TRBV18 CASSPINRDSGNTIYF TGTGCCAGCTCACCCATTAACAGGGACTCTGGAAACACCATATATTTT
NA NA 14 TRBJ2-3 TRBV9 CASTSTSYVDTQYF TGTGCCAGCACCAGTACTAGTTATGTAGATACGCAGTATTTT
NA NA 13 TRBJ2-3 TRBV5-1 CASFSFSTDTQYF TGCGCCAGCTTTTCCTTTAGCACAGATACGCAGTATTTT
TRBD1 NA 14 TRBJ1-4 TRBV5-1 CASGEQGAGEKLFF TGCGCCAGCGGAGAACAGGGGGCTGGCGAAAAACTGTTTTTT
NA NA 13 TRBJ1-2 TRBV18 CASSSKLVDGYTF TGTGCCAGCTCCTCAAAACTTGTCGATGGCTACACCTTC
TRBD1 once 14 TRBJ1-1 TRBV7-6 CASSLGGGRSEAFF TGTGCCAGCAGCTTAGGAGGGGGCCGAAGTGAAGCTTTCTTT
TRBD1 NA 13 TRBJ2-3 TRBV5-1 CASSSGQGIKQYF TGCGCCAGCAGCTCGGGACAGGGCATTAAGCAGTATTTT
TRBD1 NA 17 TRBJ1-6 TRBV5-4 CASRRRQGMGYNSPLHF TGTGCCAGCAGGAGGCGACAGGGTATGGGGTATAATTCACCCCTCCACTTT
TRBD1 NA 15 TRBJ2-5 TRBV5-4 CASSLYRGNQETQYF TGTGCCAGCAGCTTGTACAGGGGAAACCAAGAGACCCAGTACTTC
TRBD1 NA 14 TRBJ2-3 TRBV18 CASSPGTGGDTQYF TGTGCCAGCTCACCAGGGACAGGGGGAGATACGCAGTATTTT
NA NA 13 TRBJ2-1 TRBV19 CASTRGFSNEQFF TGTGCCAGTACAAGGGGTTTCTCCAATGAGCAGTTCTTC
NA NA 12 TRBJ1-2 TRBV14 CASSQVDYGYTF TGTGCCAGCAGCCAAGTAGACTATGGCTACACCTTC
NA NA 15 TRBJ2-3 TRBV7-6 CASSRDGPEGDTQYF TGTGCCAGCAGCCGAGACGGCCCCGAGGGAGATACGCAGTATTTT
NA NA 13 TRBJ1-1 TRBV19 CASRQGGGTEAFF TGTGCCAGTCGTCAGGGAGGAGGCACTGAAGCTTTCTTT
NA NA 15 TRBJ1-4 TRBV6-1 CASSVNSGTNEKLFF TGTGCCAGCAGTGTCAACTCAGGCACTAATGAAAAACTGTTTTTT
TRBD1 NA 14 TRBJ1-2 TRBV10-3 CAIRSSTGTYGYTF TGTGCCATCAGATCGTCGACAGGGACCTATGGCTACACCTTC
TRBD1 few 14 TRBJ1-2 TRBV7-9 CASSLHDRGDGYTF TGTGCCAGCAGCTTACACGACAGGGGCGATGGCTACACCTTC
TRBD2 NA 14 TRBJ2-1 TRBV5-1 CASSSGTSGAEQFF TGCGCCAGCAGCTCGGGAACTAGCGGGGCAGAGCAGTTCTTC
TRBD1 NA 15 TRBJ1-4 TRBV7-2 CASSKTGPTNEKLFF TGTGCCAGCAGCAAGACAGGGCCAACTAATGAAAAACTGTTTTTT
NA NA 14 TRBJ1-3 TRBV19 CASSRRTSGNTIYF TGTGCCAGTAGTAGGAGGACCTCTGGAAACACCATATATTTT
TRBD1 NA 16 TRBJ2-5 TRBV5-1 CASSLETGVPQETQYF TGCGCCAGCAGCTTGGAAACAGGGGTCCCTCAAGAGACCCAGTACTTC
NA NA 13 TRBJ1-6 TRBV2 CASSTGIGSPLHF TGTGCCAGCAGTACAGGGATAGGGTCACCCCTCCACTTT
NA NA 13 TRBJ1-2 TRBV4-1 CASSLGTNYGYTF TGCGCCAGCAGCCTTGGGACAAACTATGGCTACACCTTC
NA NA 17 TRBJ2-1 TRBV11-2 CASSPSGPRRGGNEQFF TGTGCCAGCAGCCCTTCTGGCCCGAGGAGGGGTGGTAATGAGCAGTTCTTC
NA NA 13 TRBJ1-1 TRBV7-2 CASSLVTLQRAFF TGTGCCAGCAGCTTAGTGACACTCCAGCGGGCTTTCTTT
NA few 15 TRBJ2-7 TRBV5-1 CASSTTGLASYEQYF TGCGCCAGCAGCACCACGGGACTGGCGTCCTACGAGCAGTACTTC
TRBD1 NA 18 TRBJ2-6 TRBV5-4 CASSLLGQVLSGANVLTF TGTGCCAGCAGCTTATTGGGACAGGTCCTCTCTGGGGCCAACGTCCTGACTTTC
NA NA 13 TRBJ2-3 TRBV5-1 CASREGHTDTQYF TGCGCCAGCAGGGAGGGGCACACAGATACGCAGTATTTT
NA NA 16 TRBJ1-3 TRBV5-6 CASSLEGRFSGNTIYF TGTGCCAGCAGCTTGGAAGGCAGGTTCTCTGGAAACACCATATATTTT
NA once 16 TRBJ1-6 TRBV5-6 CASSLFPSSYNSPLHF TGTGCCAGCAGCTTGTTTCCGTCCTCCTATAATTCACCCCTCCACTTT
NA once 13 TRBJ1-2 TRBV7-9 CASSLGQDYGYTF TGTGCCAGCAGCTTAGGACAGGACTATGGCTACACCTTC
NA NA 15 TRBJ2-1 TRBV15 CATSSELSFYNEQFF TGTGCCACCAGCAGTGAACTTAGCTTCTACAATGAGCAGTTCTTC
NA NA 14 TRBJ1-1 TRBV19 CASSILTVGTEAFF TGTGCCAGTAGTATCCTGACAGTGGGCACTGAAGCTTTCTTT
NA NA 14 TRBJ2-7 TRBV7-8 CASSPTGVLYEQYF TGTGCCAGCAGCCCGACAGGAGTCCTCTACGAGCAGTACTTC
NA once 15 TRBJ2-2 TRBV6-1 CASRPQGTNTGELFF TGTGCCAGCAGACCGCAGGGAACGAACACCGGGGAGCTGTTTTTT
TRBD1 NA 17 TRBJ1-2 TRBV27 CASGPPQSTGIRYGYTF TGTGCCAGCGGCCCCCCCCAATCGACAGGGATTCGATATGGCTACACCTTC
NA NA 12 TRBJ1-2 TRBV28 CASSSGVYGYTF TGTGCCAGTTCGTCGGGGGTCTATGGCTACACCTTC
TRBD1 NA 13 TRBJ1-5 TRBV25-1 CASSAQGASPQHF TGTGCCAGCAGTGCCCAGGGGGCAAGCCCCCAGCATTTT
NA NA 15 TRBJ1-6 TRBV7-8 CASSSIGVTNSPLHF TGTGCCAGCAGCTCCATCGGGGTGACTAATTCACCCCTCCACTTT
NA NA 12 TRBJ1-2 TRBV19 CASSILNYGYTF TGTGCCAGTAGTATCCTTAACTATGGCTACACCTTC